The 25 T cell receptor beta chains presented below share a single source sample, sequenced in a study of T cells in Graves' hyperthyroidism and ophthalmopathy. Amplification yielded TCR beta CDR3 regions, with RNA transcripts as the source. TCR CDR3 underwent first-round RT-PCR with the HTBI primer set. One entry per CDR3 protein results from TCRdb running MiXCR on the multiplex PCR reads. Among fewer than 450,000 distinct CDR3 sequences listed, roughly an eighth were seen once. The sample taken for sequencing was blood. Receptors were obtained from a man aged 45-60 years with Graves' ophthalmopathy.

This chain links TRBV30 with TRBJ1-5, with D tentatively TRBD1 (6 bases). The CDR3 loop spans 15 amino acids. Germline V gene sequence: CDR1 GTSNPN, CDR2 SVGIG (reference sequence). Trimming cost V 2 bases and J 6 bases, with 17 bases left between them. The DNA for the CDR3 is TGTGCCTGGAGTCTGAGAGGGGGGGCTGGTCAGCCCCAGCATTTT. Protein sequence: CAWSLRGGAGQPQHF.

There are many counts of this clonotype. The CDR3 DNA is TGCAGTGCTCCGACATTCAGCTCTGGGGCCAACGTCCTGACTTTC. It translates to CSAPTFSSGANVLTF. The V call is TRBV20-1, the J call TRBJ2-6, with no clear D. V dropped 5 bases and J dropped 0 bases, with 11 bases sitting between them. This CDR3 region has 15 residues. CDR1 and CDR2 from the germline V gene are DFQATT and SNEGSKA (reference sequence).

This clonotype was seen repeatedly, ten times or more. The chain couples TRBV5-1 to TRBJ2-4; 10 bases map to TRBD2. The V and J ends lost 4 bases and 1 base, in that order; junction bases with no gene match: 8. This CDR3 comprises 17 residues. Germline V gene lookup returns CDR1 SGHRS and CDR2 YFSETQ. In DNA form, the CDR3 reads TGCGCCAGCAGCCGCGGAGCGGGAGGGGTCGCCAAAAACATTCAGTACTTC. It translates to CASSRGAGGVAKNIQYF.

This clonotype showed up many times. The chain is built from TRBV24-1 and TRBJ2-2; 8 positions agree with TRBD2. Per germline, CDR1 KGHDR and CDR2 SFDVKD. The CDR3 contains 16 residues. V gave up 6 bases and J gave up 0 bases; unmatched junction bases: 5. The CDR3 DNA is TGTGCCACCAGTCTCGGACTAGCAGCGAACACCGGGGAGCTGTTTTTT. It codes for CATSLGLAANTGELFF.

The CDR3 loop is CASSQVTRTGHDYGYTF. The DNA of the CDR3 is TGTGCCAGCAGCCAAGTAACTCGGACGGGCCACGACTATGGCTACACCTTC. The J gene is TRBJ1-2, the V gene TRBV4-2, with unresolved D. Germline lookup yields CDR1 LGHNA and CDR2 YNFKEQ. V shed 1 base and J shed 3 bases, with 18 bases lying between them. The CDR3 is 17 amino acids.

The CDR3 sequence is CATSDSQGVSYEQYF. The CDR3 coding sequence is TGTGCCACCAGTGATTCACAGGGGGTGTCCTACGAGCAGTACTTC. The chain is built from TRBV24-1 and TRBJ2-7, with 8 bases that match TRBD1. The CDR3 sequence is 15 residues long. Germline CDR1 KGHDR, CDR2 SFDVKD. Trimming cost V 2 bases and J 1 base; bases outside gene matches: 3.

The chain recombines TRBV10-3 with TRBJ2-7; the D gene is possibly TRBD2 (5 bases). The CDR3 extends over 14 amino acids. The V end lost 8 bases, the J end lost 5 bases, and 19 bases lay between the germline ends. CDR1 and CDR2 (germline): ENHRY, SYGVKD. This CDR3 is CAIGEPGGGNEQYF. In nucleotides, the CDR3 is TGTGCCATCGGGGAGCCCGGAGGCGGCAACGAGCAGTACTTC.

This clonotype occurred a few times. The chain has TRBV6-4 and TRBJ2-1; D unclear. Germline lookup yields CDR1 MRHNA and CDR2 SNTAGT. This CDR3 contains 15 residues. Trimming stripped 2 bases from V and 6 bases from J, with 14 bases between. The CDR3 sequence: CASSDNSVPPNEQFF. In DNA form, the CDR3 reads TGTGCCAGCAGTGACAATTCGGTCCCACCCAATGAGCAGTTCTTC.

This clonotype was seen many times. The chain combines TRBV14 with TRBJ2-7, with D possibly matching TRBD2 (6 bases). Per germline, CDR1 SGHDN and CDR2 FVKESK. With 2 bases removed from V and 2 bases from J, the gap between germline ends came to 10 bases. This CDR3 comprises 14 residues. CDR3 sequence reads: CASSQPGLPYEQYF. The CDR3 DNA reads TGTGCCAGCAGCCAACCGGGACTCCCCTACGAGCAGTACTTC.

Ten or more counts support this clonotype. This sequence joins TRBV5-1 and TRBJ2-1; 11 nucleotides line up with TRBD1. The CDR3 runs 15 residues. The junction had 4 bases not matched to a gene; V was cut back by 0 bases and J by 8 bases. Germline V gene data show CDR1 as SGHRS and CDR2 as YFSETQ. The CDR3 DNA reads as TGCGCCAGCAGCTTGGACGGACAGGGGGCTGATGAGCAGTTCTTC. Translating it yields CASSLDGQGADEQFF. Supplemented by reference TRBV5-1 and TRBJ2-1, the full variable domain reads KAGVTQTPRYLIKTRGQQVTLSCSPISGHRSVSWYQQTPGQGLQFLFEYFSETQRNKGNFPGRFSGRQFSNSRSEMNVSTLELGDSALYLCASSLDGQGADEQFFGPGTRLTVL.

In DNA, the CDR3 is TGTGCCAGTAGTCCAAACGATGGGACAGGTTCACCCCTCCACTTT. It encodes CASSPNDGTGSPLHF. V is TRBV19 and J is TRBJ1-6; TRBD1 agrees at 8 bases. V gave up 5 bases and J gave up 9 bases; unmatched junction bases: 9. This CDR3 has 15 amino acids. The germline V gene has CDR1 LNHDA and CDR2 SQIVND (reference sequence). The full variable domain, its missing parts supplied by reference TRBV19 and TRBJ1-6, is DGGITQSPKYLFRKEGQNVTLSCEQNLNHDAMYWYRQDPGQGLRLIYYSQIVNDFQKGDIAEGYSVSREKKESFPLTVTSAQKNPTAFYLCASSPNDGTGSPLHFGNGTRLTVT.

With regard to this clonotype: This may be a read error: a much more frequent sequence differs by one nucleotide. The rearrangement links TRBV3-1 to TRBJ1-4; 7 bases line up with TRBD1. CDR3 length: 12 amino acids. Germline loops: CDR1 LGHDT, CDR2 YNNKEL (reference sequence). Trimming cost V 5 bases and J 12 bases; bases outside gene matches: 6. CDR3 nucleotides: TGTGCCAGCAGCGCCGGAGGGGGCGAACTGTTTTTT. This codes for CASSAGGGELFF.

This clonotype was seen more than once but under ten times. The rearrangement joins TRBV29-1 to TRBJ2-1, with 9 bases matching TRBD2. Trimming removed 0 bases from V and 10 bases from J; junction bases left unmatched: 16. CDR3 length equals 17 residues. Per the germline V gene, CDR1 is SQVTM and CDR2 is ANQGSEA. This CDR3 reads CSVEDLSGRRVGKEQFF. The CDR3 nucleotides read TGCAGCGTTGAAGATCTGAGCGGGAGGAGGGTTGGGAAAGAGCAGTTCTTC.

The chain is built from TRBV27 and TRBJ2-2; the match to TRBD1 covers 7 bases. Germline V gene lookup returns CDR1 MNHEY and CDR2 SMNVEV (reference sequence). V trimming: 7 bases; J trimming: 1 base; junction bases outside the gene matches: 6. The CDR3 loop spans 15 amino acids. The CDR3 loop is CASNPQGRNTGELFF. The CDR3 DNA is TGTGCCAGCAACCCACAGGGGCGGAACACCGGGGAGCTGTTTTTT.

This clonotype was observed many times. The chain carries TRBV5-1 and TRBJ2-7; 10 positions match TRBD2. The CDR3 has 17 residues. The J segment lost 3 bases and the V segment lost 1 base, leaving 10 bases of the junction unmatched. From germline, CDR1 is SGHRS and CDR2 YFSETQ. CDR3 sequence: CASSLRVAGGQDYEQYF. The DNA of the CDR3 is TGCGCCAGCAGCTTGAGGGTAGCGGGAGGCCAAGACTACGAGCAGTACTTC.

This rearrangement joins TRBV2 to TRBJ2-5, with 10 bases aligning to TRBD2. Germline CDR1 and CDR2: SNHLY and FYNNEI. The trim removed 8 bases at V and 7 bases at J, leaving 10 bases unmatched. The CDR3 extends over 14 amino acids. This CDR3 is CASGLAGVAGTQYF. The CDR3 DNA reads as TGTGCCAGCGGGCTAGCGGGAGTTGCAGGGACCCAGTACTTC.

At least ten counts were recorded for this clonotype. The chain joins TRBV9 to TRBJ2-5; D tentatively fits TRBD1 or TRBD2 (5 bases each). The V gene's germline CDR1 is SGDLS and CDR2 YYNGEE. The CDR3 is 16 residues long. V lost 4 bases to trimming and J lost 5 bases, with 21 bases between them. In nucleotides, the CDR3 is TGTGCCAGCAGCTTAACCGGGGCCCAAACCTCGGAGACCCAGTACTTC. Encoded protein: CASSLTGAQTSETQYF.

This clonotype showed up many times. The chain couples TRBV20-1 to TRBJ2-3; TRBD2 agrees at 9 bases. This CDR3 spans 17 amino acids. V dropped 6 bases and J dropped 5; count of bases not matched to a gene: 18. Germline V gives CDR1 DFQATT, CDR2 SNEGSKA (reference sequence). CDR3 region: CSAPRELAGKSEDTQYF. For the CDR3, the DNA is TGCAGTGCGCCGCGAGAGCTAGCGGGAAAATCCGAAGATACGCAGTATTTT.

This chain connects TRBV2 to TRBJ2-1; 7 bases agree with TRBD1. After removal of 8 bases from V and 1 base from J, the junction contained 5 bases not matched to a gene. This CDR3 contains 14 residues. CDR1 SNHLY and CDR2 FYNNEI come from the germline V gene. The CDR3 region is CASLRDRSYNEQFF. DNA for the CDR3: TGTGCCAGCCTCCGGGACAGATCCTACAATGAGCAGTTCTTC.

V usage is TRBV10-3 and J usage is TRBJ1-1; D is ambiguous. The ends were cut back, 0 bases at V and 5 bases at J, with 16 bases in the middle. CDR1 and CDR2 (germline): ENHRY, SYGVKD. The CDR3 runs 16 residues. The CDR3 region is CAISESKPGLGTEAFF. CDR3 coding DNA: TGTGCCATCAGTGAGTCGAAACCGGGGTTGGGGACTGAAGCTTTCTTT.

This clonotype was detected only a few times. The chain recombines TRBV12-5 with TRBJ2-5; the match to TRBD1 covers 8 bases. V shed 4 bases, J shed 1 base, and the junction held 5 bases outside the gene matches. The length of the CDR3 is 15 residues. CDR1 and CDR2 from the germline V gene are LGHNT and FRNRAP. CDR3 sequence (DNA): TGTGCTAGTGGTTCCTACGGACAGGGCCAAGAGACCCAGTACTTC. Translation: CASGSYGQGQETQYF.

This clonotype was detected many times. The chain couples TRBV12-3 or TRBV12-4 to TRBJ1-1; no clear D. The CDR3 is 12 amino acids. Trimming shortened V by 4 bases and J by 8 bases, and 11 bases separated the two germline ends. CDR3 loop: CASSSTGLEAFF. The CDR3 region has the DNA TGTGCCAGCAGTTCGACTGGGCTGGAAGCTTTCTTT.

Here the CDR3 reads CASSEWASGRVYEQYF. In DNA, the CDR3 is TGTGCCAGCAGTGAATGGGCAAGCGGGAGGGTATACGAGCAGTACTTC. V is TRBV25-1 and J is TRBJ2-7; 10 bases fit TRBD2. This CDR3 spans 16 amino acids. V lost 1 base, J lost 4 bases, and 7 bases stayed unmatched. Germline-derived CDR1 and CDR2 are MGHDK and SYGVNS.

As to this clonotype: This may come from a read error, since a much larger clone is one base off. This chain uses TRBV11-3 with TRBJ2-5; 9 bases are a match to TRBD1. This CDR3 has 15 residues. The germline V gene encodes CDR1 SGHNT and CDR2 YENEEA. CDR3 nucleotide sequence: TGTACCAGCGAGGACAGGGGAAATTCCAAAGAGACCCAGTACTTC. Protein sequence: CTSEDRGNSKETQYF.

This clonotype has a handful of counts. V and J are TRBV24-1 and TRBJ2-2; 7 bases match TRBD2. Germline-derived CDR1 and CDR2 are KGHDR and SFDVKD. The V and J ends lost 5 bases and 2 bases, in that order; junction bases with no gene match: 7. The CDR3 has 16 amino acids. CDR3 in amino acids: CATSAPRDYNTGELFF. DNA for the CDR3: TGTGCCACCAGTGCTCCCCGGGACTACAACACCGGGGAGCTGTTTTTT.